This T cell receptor (beta chain) was documented in a study of a mutant IDH1 vaccine in newly diagnosed glioma. Whole-study findings and limits: Vaccination elicited immune responses in 90% to 95% of patients. Pseudoprogression showed no apparent link to changes in top peripheral T cell clonotypes.

Assay used: immunoSEQ multiplex PCR; TCRdb lists only in-frame clones, some missing. Of around 60,000 clones listed, roughly 76% are singletons. About this clone: The antigen remains unidentified.

The time point was: week 35, safety follow-up. In every dose of vaccine, 300 ug of mutant IDH1 20-mer peptide was given alongside topical imiquimod. Donors' newly diagnosed IDH1-mutant WHO grade 3 or 4 astrocytomas lacked nuclear ATRX. In germline, CDR1 is MNHEY, CDR2 SMNVEV (reference sequence). There are 15 residues in the CDR3. The ends were cut back, 5 bases at V and 5 bases at J, with 18 bases in the middle. The genes are TRBV27 and TRBJ1-1; D call uncertain. This TCR came from a man aged 35 to 55 with glioma. This specimen was PBMCs, taken from a glioma patient whose treatment included an IDH1 peptide vaccine. This CDR3 is CASSLRVGTRTEAFF. CDR3 sequence (DNA): TGTGCCAGCAGTCTGCGGGTAGGTACGCGAACTGAAGCTTTCTTT.